This T cell receptor (beta chain) comes out of a study of blood T cells in healthy people across ages. Together with a sample-barcoded 5' primer, a J-beta primer mix was included in a second PCR lasting roughly 6 to 12 cycles. From the 5' RACE reads, TCRdb called clonotypes with MiXCR, one entry per CDR3 protein. Counted here are more than 800,000 distinct CDR3 sequences, 40% to 50% occurring once; the ten biggest clones make up around 18%. Whole-study results and caveats: Comparison with aged donors showed that long-lived donors had more naive CD4+ cells and higher diversity.

In regard to this clonotype: The target antigen is unknown.

This CDR3 region has 16 residues. The trim removed 0 bases at V and 7 bases at J, leaving 2 bases unmatched. Germline V gives CDR1 MNHNY, CDR2 SVGAGI (reference sequence). V and J are TRBV6-6 and TRBJ2-1; TRBD2 agrees at 14 bases. Input material: blood. This sequence was found in a woman aged 55-69 years in good health. In DNA, the CDR3 is TGTGCCAGCAGTTACTCTAGGACTAGCGGGGGGAATGAGCAGTTCTTC. Encoded protein: CASSYSRTSGGNEQFF.